Below, 17 T cell receptor beta chains from the same sample are listed, as sequenced in a study of blood T cell repertoires in COVID-19. Measured with immunoSEQ multiplex PCR; TCRdb has only the in-frame clones, and not every one. The table includes about 18,000 clones, about 91% detected once. The specimen was PBMCs or T cells enriched from blood (not recorded which). Receptor source: a woman in her thirties who had recovered from COVID-19.

The chain recombines TRBV6-2 or TRBV6-3 with TRBJ2-5; weak D call: TRBD1 (5 bases). With 6 bases removed from V and 1 base from J, the gap between germline ends came to 12 bases. Germline V gene sequence: CDR1 MNHEY, CDR2 SVGEGT. CDR3 length: 14 residues. In DNA form, the CDR3 reads TGTGCCAGCAGCAAGACAGTGCGCCAAGAGACCCAGTACTTC. This gives the protein CASSKTVRQETQYF.

The chain links TRBV2 to TRBJ2-3; a possible D gene is TRBD2 (6 bases). The germline gives CDR1 SNHLY, CDR2 FYNNEI. Trimming shortened V by 2 bases and J by 5 bases, and 14 bases separated the two germline ends. The CDR3 contains 15 residues. CDR3 in DNA: TGTGCCAGCAGTGAATTCCCGGGACTCGGAGATACGCAGTATTTT. This encodes CASSEFPGLGDTQYF.

CDR3 residues: CASSIMGSQGYTF. For the CDR3, the DNA is TGTGCCAGTAGTATTATGGGTAGCCAGGGCTACACCTTC. The chain combines TRBV19 with TRBJ1-2; the D is unclear. Trimming pared 3 bases from V and 8 bases from J, leaving 13 bases between. CDR1 and CDR2 from the germline V gene are LNHDA and SQIVND (reference sequence). The CDR3 loop spans 13 amino acids. The full variable domain, in which reference TRBV19 and TRBJ1-2 provide the parts outside the CDR3, is DGGITQSPKYLFRKEGQNVTLSCEQNLNHDAMYWYRQDPGQGLRLIYYSQIVNDFQKGDIAEGYSVSREKKESFPLTVTSAQKNPTAFYLCASSIMGSQGYTFGSGTRLTVV.

The genes are TRBV30 and TRBJ1-2, with no clear D. Germline V gene lookup returns CDR1 GTSNPN and CDR2 SVGIG (reference sequence). This CDR3 comprises 15 residues. Trimming took off 2 bases at V and 1 base at J, with 14 bases between the two ends. CDR3 protein: CAWSILARINYGYTF. In DNA form, the CDR3 reads TGTGCCTGGAGTATCCTTGCCAGGATTAACTATGGCTACACCTTC.

The rearrangement links TRBV24-1 to TRBJ2-1; D ambiguous. Per the germline V gene, CDR1 is KGHDR and CDR2 is SFDVKD. Trimming stripped 3 bases from V and 0 bases from J, with 8 bases between. This CDR3 is 15 amino acids long. Written as DNA, the CDR3 is TGTGCCACCAGTGATCAGAGGCCCTCCTACAATGAGCAGTTCTTC. This sequence encodes CATSDQRPSYNEQFF.

The chain has TRBV19 and TRBJ2-5; TRBD1 matches at 8 bases. The V gene end was trimmed by 5 bases and the J gene end by 1 base; junction bases not matched to a gene: 3. The germline V gene has CDR1 LNHDA and CDR2 SQIVND (reference sequence). This CDR3 region has 14 residues. CDR3 in amino acids: CASSHTGGQETQYF. The CDR3 DNA reads as TGTGCCAGTAGTCATACAGGGGGCCAAGAGACCCAGTACTTC.

This chain links TRBV30 with TRBJ1-4, with TRBD1 matching over 7 bases. From germline, CDR1 is GTSNPN and CDR2 SVGIG (reference sequence). V lost 0 bases to trimming and J lost 4 bases; unmatched junction nucleotides: 5. The CDR3 length is 15 residues. CDR3 coding DNA: TGTGCCTGGAGTGTAAGGCAGGGGGTTAATGAAAAACTGTTTTTT. This codes for CAWSVRQGVNEKLFF.

The chain has TRBV13 and TRBJ1-2; no reliable D call. The CDR3 consists of 12 residues. CDR1 and CDR2 from the germline V gene are PRHDT and FYEKMQ (reference sequence). Trimming pared 1 base from V and 8 bases from J, leaving 8 bases between. CDR3 nucleotides: TGTGCCAGCAGCTTAGTGGAGTCCGGCTACACCTTC. Protein product: CASSLVESGYTF.

The chain links TRBV6-5 to TRBJ2-1; TRBD1 aligns across 7 bases. Germline V CDR1 and CDR2: MNHEY, SVGAGI. After removal of 8 bases from V and 6 bases from J, the junction contained 10 bases not matched to a gene. The CDR3 loop spans 14 amino acids. The CDR3: CASGERGRINEQFF. CDR3 sequence (DNA): TGTGCCAGCGGGGAGAGGGGGCGGATCAATGAGCAGTTCTTC.

The V and J genes are TRBV19 and TRBJ2-7; D is uncertain. The V and J ends lost 3 bases and 0 bases respectively, with 9 bases between them. Germline CDR1 LNHDA, CDR2 SQIVND (reference sequence). The CDR3 length is 14 residues. This CDR3 is CASSMPGGSYEQYF. The CDR3 region has the DNA TGTGCCAGTAGTATGCCCGGCGGCTCCTACGAGCAGTACTTC.

This chain connects TRBV19 to TRBJ2-1; tentative D call: TRBD2 (6 bases). With 0 bases removed from V and 4 bases from J, the gap between germline ends came to 10 bases. Germline V CDR1 and CDR2: LNHDA, SQIVND (reference sequence). The CDR3 runs 15 residues. The CDR3 region has the DNA TGTGCCAGTAGTATAGAACGGGGGAGGTACAATGAGCAGTTCTTC. Its translation is CASSIERGRYNEQFF.

The chain carries TRBV5-4 and TRBJ2-6; D gene ambiguous. With 0 bases removed from V and 0 bases from J, the gap between germline ends came to 7 bases. The V gene's germline CDR1 is SGHNT and CDR2 YYREEE (reference sequence). The CDR3 has 16 residues. CDR3 region: CASSLGPSSGANVLTF. In DNA, the CDR3 is TGTGCCAGCAGCTTGGGTCCGTCCTCTGGGGCCAACGTCCTGACTTTC.

The CDR3 DNA sequence: TGTGCCAGCAGCTCCCGGGACAGGGAAACCTATGGCTACACCTTC. Encoded protein: CASSSRDRETYGYTF. The V call is TRBV5-4, the J call TRBJ1-2; 9 nucleotides line up with TRBD1. This CDR3 has 15 residues. Trimming removed 3 bases from V and 4 bases from J; junction bases left unmatched: 7. CDR1 and CDR2 (germline): SGHNT, YYREEE (reference sequence).

This chain uses TRBV7-2 with TRBJ2-5; TRBD2 matches at 8 bases. Trimming took 5 bases from V and 1 from J; bases not matched to a gene: 9. Germline loops: CDR1 SGHTA, CDR2 FQGNSA. CDR3 length: 16 amino acids. The DNA of the CDR3 is TGTGCCAGCAGCACCTCGACCGGGGGGGGCCAAGAGACCCAGTACTTC. Translating gives CASSTSTGGGQETQYF.

This clone was observed a single time. The chain carries TRBV6-1 and TRBJ2-1; a possible D gene is TRBD1 (6 bases). Germline CDR1 MNHNS, CDR2 SASEGT. The CDR3 is made up of 14 amino acids. V lost 3 bases, J lost 1 base, and 7 bases lay in between. The CDR3 DNA sequence: TGTGCCAGCAGTGAGGACAGTTCCTACAATGAGCAGTTCTTC. As protein: CASSEDSSYNEQFF.

This chain joins TRBV5-1 and TRBJ2-3; 7 positions agree with TRBD1. Germline V gene lookup returns CDR1 SGHRS and CDR2 YFSETQ. This CDR3 has 16 residues. The J segment lost 3 bases and the V segment lost 1 base, leaving 8 bases of the junction unmatched. The chain's CDR3 is CASSLFGQESTDTQYF. CDR3 DNA sequence: TGCGCCAGCAGCTTGTTTGGACAGGAAAGTACAGATACGCAGTATTTT.

This sequence joins TRBV19 and TRBJ2-7, with TRBD1 matching 10 bases. V dropped 3 bases and J dropped 4; count of bases not matched to a gene: 3. The CDR3 is 14 residues long. Germline CDR1 and CDR2: LNHDA and SQIVND (reference sequence). The CDR3 DNA reads as TGTGCCAGTAGTATGACAGGGGGCCGGTACGAGCAGTACTTC. Translating gives CASSMTGGRYEQYF.